This T cell receptor (beta chain) was sequenced for a study of T cells expressing NK-cell markers. Background on the study: The sequencing cohort of eight donors included seven HCMV-seropositive individuals and one seronegative individual.

From its re-call of the 5' RACE reads, TCRdb lists each CDR3 protein once, without DNA. This sample's table reports approximately 420,000 distinct CDR3 sequences. The sequencing input was blood T cells: a sorted CD56 or NKG2C T cell subset, CD4+ or CD8+ T cells, or bulk PBMC T cells (not recorded which). The TCR comes from a woman aged 50 to 60 in good health.

This chain's CDR3 is CSARPPGPENTIYF. The J gene is TRBJ1-3, the V gene TRBV20-1; TCRdb outputs TRBD1, but without DNA this stays unchecked. The germline V gene has CDR1 DFQATT and CDR2 SNEGSKA (reference sequence). This CDR3 is 14 amino acids long.